This entry features one T cell receptor (beta chain) sequence. Its target is unknown. This sample is drawn from a study of blood T cells in healthy people across ages. The study, taken as a whole, reports: Any conclusive comparison of naive versus antigen-experienced cells was prevented by using unsorted PBMCs.

CDR1 and CDR2 (germline): SGDLS, YYNGEE. This CDR3 region has 19 residues. V lost 0 bases to trimming and J lost 0 bases; unmatched junction nucleotides: 11. The authors ran a second PCR of about 7 to 12 cycles using a sample-barcoded 5' primer and a J-beta primer mix. TCRdb re-called the 5' RACE reads with MiXCR, one entry per CDR3 protein. The table includes around 850,000 distinct CDR3 sequences, about 37% detected once. Sequenced: blood. The rearrangement joins TRBV9 to TRBJ2-3, with 9 bases matching TRBD2. This TCR was sampled from a young man in good health. The CDR3 nucleotides read TGTGCCAGCAGCGTAGAGGCTAGCGGGGTAACCGCTAGCACAGATACGCAGTATTTT. Protein sequence: CASSVEASGVTASTDTQYF.